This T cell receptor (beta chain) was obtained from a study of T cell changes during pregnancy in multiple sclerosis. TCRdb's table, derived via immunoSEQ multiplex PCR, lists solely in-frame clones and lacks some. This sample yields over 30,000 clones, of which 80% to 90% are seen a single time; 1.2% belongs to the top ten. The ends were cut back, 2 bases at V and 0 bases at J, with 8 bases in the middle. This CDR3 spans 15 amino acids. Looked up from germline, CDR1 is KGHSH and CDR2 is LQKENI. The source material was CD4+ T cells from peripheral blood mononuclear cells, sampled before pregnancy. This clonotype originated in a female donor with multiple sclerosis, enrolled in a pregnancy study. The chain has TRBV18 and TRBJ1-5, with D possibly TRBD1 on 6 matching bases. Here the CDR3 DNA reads TGTGCCAGCTCACCATCGGACAGTAGCAATCAGCCCCAGCATTTT. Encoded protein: CASSPSDSSNQPQHF.